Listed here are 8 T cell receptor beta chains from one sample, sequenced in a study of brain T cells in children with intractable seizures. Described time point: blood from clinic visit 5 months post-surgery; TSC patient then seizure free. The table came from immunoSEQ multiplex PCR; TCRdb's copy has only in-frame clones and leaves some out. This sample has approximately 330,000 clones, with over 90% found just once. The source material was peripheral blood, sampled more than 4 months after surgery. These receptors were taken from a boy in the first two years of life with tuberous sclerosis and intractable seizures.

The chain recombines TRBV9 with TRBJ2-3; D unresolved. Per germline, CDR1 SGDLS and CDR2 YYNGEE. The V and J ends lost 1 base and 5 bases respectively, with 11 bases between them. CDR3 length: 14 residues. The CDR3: CASSVNRLGDTQYF. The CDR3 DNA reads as TGTGCCAGCAGCGTAAATCGTCTCGGAGATACGCAGTATTTT.

As DNA, the CDR3 is TGTGCCAGCAGCAACTACGGGGAGCTGTTTTTT. Its translation is CASSNYGELFF. The rearrangement uses TRBV4-2 and TRBJ2-2; D remains ambiguous. V was trimmed by 5 bases and J by 7 bases, leaving 5 bases between them. Germline lookup yields CDR1 LGHNA and CDR2 YNFKEQ. This CDR3 contains 11 residues.

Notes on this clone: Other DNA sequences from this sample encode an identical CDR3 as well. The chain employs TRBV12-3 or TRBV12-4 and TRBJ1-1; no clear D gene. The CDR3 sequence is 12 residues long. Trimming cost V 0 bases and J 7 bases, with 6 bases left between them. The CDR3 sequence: CASSLAGVEAFF. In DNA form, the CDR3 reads TGTGCCAGCAGTTTAGCCGGAGTTGAAGCTTTCTTT.

CDR3 in amino acids: CASSLEGAGDTQYF. The CDR3 DNA reads as TGTGCCAGCAGCTTAGAGGGGGCGGGAGATACGCAGTATTTT. The chain combines TRBV11-2 with TRBJ2-3, with a tentative D call TRBD1 (6 bases). Per germline, CDR1 SGHAT and CDR2 FQNNGV. V gave up 0 bases and J gave up 5 bases, with 9 bases separating them. CDR3 length: 14 amino acids.

The CDR3 bases are TGCGCCAGCCGGGGAGGAGGGGTGAACTACGAGCAGTACTTC. It translates to CASRGGGVNYEQYF. This chain connects TRBV5-1 to TRBJ2-7, with a weak D call TRBD2 (6 bases). Germline CDR1 SGHRS, CDR2 YFSETQ. This CDR3 has 14 amino acids. Trimming pared 7 bases from V and 3 bases from J, leaving 17 bases between.

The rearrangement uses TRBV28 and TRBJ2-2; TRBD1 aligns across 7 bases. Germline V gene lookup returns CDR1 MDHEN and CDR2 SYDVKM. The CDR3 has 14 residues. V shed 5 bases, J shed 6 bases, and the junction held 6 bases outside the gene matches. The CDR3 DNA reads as TGTGCCAGCAGTCCAGACAGGGAATCCGGGGAGCTGTTTTTT. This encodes CASSPDRESGELFF.

The CDR3 loop reads CASSESRDRGEKLFF. In DNA form, the CDR3 reads TGTGCCAGCAGCGAGTCACGGGACAGGGGGGAAAAACTGTTTTTT. The chain joins TRBV11-3 to TRBJ1-4; 11 bases agree with TRBD1. CDR3 size: 15 residues. V gave up 5 bases and J gave up 8 bases; unmatched junction bases: 7. Germline V gene data show CDR1 as SGHNT and CDR2 as YENEEA.

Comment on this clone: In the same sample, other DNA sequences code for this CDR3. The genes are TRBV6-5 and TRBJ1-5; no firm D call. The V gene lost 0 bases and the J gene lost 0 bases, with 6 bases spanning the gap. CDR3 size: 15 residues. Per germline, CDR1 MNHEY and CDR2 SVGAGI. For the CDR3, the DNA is TGTGCCAGCAGTTACTCGAGAGATAGCAATCAGCCCCAGCATTTT. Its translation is CASSYSRDSNQPQHF.